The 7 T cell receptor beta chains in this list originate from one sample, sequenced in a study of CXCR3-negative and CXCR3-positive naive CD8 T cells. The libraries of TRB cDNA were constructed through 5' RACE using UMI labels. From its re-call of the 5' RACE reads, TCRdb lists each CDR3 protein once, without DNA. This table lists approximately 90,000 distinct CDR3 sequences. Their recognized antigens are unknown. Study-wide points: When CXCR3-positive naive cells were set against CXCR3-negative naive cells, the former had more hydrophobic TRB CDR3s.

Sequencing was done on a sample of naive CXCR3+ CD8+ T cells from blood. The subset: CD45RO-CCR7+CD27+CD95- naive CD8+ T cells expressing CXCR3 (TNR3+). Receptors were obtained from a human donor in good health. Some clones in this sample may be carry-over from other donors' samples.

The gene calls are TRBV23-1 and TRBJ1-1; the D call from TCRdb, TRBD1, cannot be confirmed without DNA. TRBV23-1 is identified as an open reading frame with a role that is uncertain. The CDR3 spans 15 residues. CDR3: CASRLQGPQGTEAFF.

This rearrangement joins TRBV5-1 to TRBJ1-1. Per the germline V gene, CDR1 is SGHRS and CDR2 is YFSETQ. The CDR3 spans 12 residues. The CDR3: CASSLKNAEAFF.

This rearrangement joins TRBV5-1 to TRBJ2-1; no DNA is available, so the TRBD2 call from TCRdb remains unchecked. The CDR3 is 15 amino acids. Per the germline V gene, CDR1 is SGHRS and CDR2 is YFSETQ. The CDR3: CASSAAYAGVNEQFF.

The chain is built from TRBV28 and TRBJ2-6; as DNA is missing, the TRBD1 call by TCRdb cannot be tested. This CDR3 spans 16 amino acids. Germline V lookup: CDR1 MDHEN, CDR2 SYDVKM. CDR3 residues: CASSFRPGTSTNVLTF.

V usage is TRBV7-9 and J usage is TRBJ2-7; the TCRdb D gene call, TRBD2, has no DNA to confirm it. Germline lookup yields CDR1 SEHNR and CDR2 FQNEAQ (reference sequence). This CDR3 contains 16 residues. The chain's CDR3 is CASSAPTSGGIYEQYF.

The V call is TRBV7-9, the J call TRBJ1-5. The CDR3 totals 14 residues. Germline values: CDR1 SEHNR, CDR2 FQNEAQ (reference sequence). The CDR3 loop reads CASSSDASNQPQHF.

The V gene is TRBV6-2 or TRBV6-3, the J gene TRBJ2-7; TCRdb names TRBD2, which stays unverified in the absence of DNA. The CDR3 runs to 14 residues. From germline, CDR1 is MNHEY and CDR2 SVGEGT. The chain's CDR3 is CASSSTGLRDEQYF.